This TCR beta chain was captured in a study of blood T cell repertoires in COVID-19. This table comes from immunoSEQ multiplex PCR, and its TCRdb copy is limited to in-frame clones, with some not included. The table has 200,000 to 250,000 clones, approximately 90% seen once. This clone was counted ten times or more. Other DNA sequences within the sample encode an identical CDR3. Sequenced: peripheral blood. This TCR was recovered from a woman younger than 45 with COVID-19, enrolled during active disease.

The CDR3 is CATSEGQGEPQHF. The CDR3 DNA reads TGTGCCACCAGTGAGGGACAGGGTGAGCCCCAGCATTTT. This chain connects TRBV24-1 to TRBJ1-5, with 9 nucleotides matching TRBD1. Unmatched junction bases numbered 2, after V lost 4 bases and J lost 8 bases. Germline-derived CDR1 and CDR2 are KGHDR and SFDVKD. This CDR3 is built from 13 residues.